One sample yielded the 16 T cell receptor beta chains listed below, sequenced in a study of cytomegalovirus exposure and HLA in healthy donors. Vbeta (60) and Jbeta (13) primers were used in the PCR. Only in-frame clones appear in the TCRdb table, and some are missing; sequencing was by immunoSEQ multiplex PCR. The table for this sample gives over 100,000 clones. Sequencing used PBMCs. The receptors here all came from a woman in her forties in good health and CMV-seropositive.

The chain's CDR3 is CASSPGRQETQYF. Written as DNA, the CDR3 is TGTGCCAGTAGCCCTGGGAGGCAAGAGACCCAGTACTTC. The chain combines TRBV19 with TRBJ2-5, with D possibly matching TRBD2 (6 bases). With 6 bases removed from V and 2 bases from J, the gap between germline ends came to 10 bases. The germline gives CDR1 LNHDA, CDR2 SQIVND (reference sequence). The CDR3 length is 13 residues. The full variable domain, its missing parts supplied by reference TRBV19 and TRBJ2-5, is DGGITQSPKYLFRKEGQNVTLSCEQNLNHDAMYWYRQDPGQGLRLIYYSQIVNDFQKGDIAEGYSVSREKKESFPLTVTSAQKNPTAFYLCASSPGRQETQYFGPGTRLLVL.

The V and J genes are TRBV7-3 and TRBJ2-2; 13 nucleotides align to TRBD2. Germline CDR1 SGHTA, CDR2 FQGTGA. V shed 4 bases, J shed 7 bases, and the junction held 3 bases outside the gene matches. The CDR3 loop spans 15 amino acids. Written as DNA, the CDR3 is TGTGCCAGCAGCTCGCGACTAGCGGGAGGCGGGGAGCTGTTTTTT. This gives the protein CASSSRLAGGGELFF. The full variable domain, its missing parts supplied by reference TRBV7-3 and TRBJ2-2, is GAGVSQTPSNKVTEKGKYVELRCDPISGHTALYWYRQSLGQGPEFLIYFQGTGAADDSGLPNDRFFAVRPEGSVSTLKIQRTERGDSAVYLCASSSRLAGGGELFFGEGSRLTVL.

The rearrangement uses TRBV4-1 and TRBJ1-5; 10 nucleotides line up with TRBD1. This CDR3 is built from 16 residues. Trimming removed 4 bases from V and 6 bases from J; junction bases left unmatched: 9. The V gene's germline CDR1 is MGHRA and CDR2 YSYEKL. The chain's CDR3 is CASSLQPGQGRQPQHF. For the CDR3, the DNA is TGCGCCAGCAGCCTACAACCGGGACAGGGGCGTCAGCCCCAGCATTTT.

The J gene is TRBJ2-1, the V gene TRBV7-9, with 9 bases matching TRBD1. With V trimmed by 0 bases and J by 0 bases, 3 bases remained unmatched. The CDR3 has 17 residues. Per the germline V gene, CDR1 is SEHNR and CDR2 is FQNEAQ (reference sequence). The CDR3, as DNA: TGTGCCAGCAGCTTAGCGACAGGGGGGGGCTCCTACAATGAGCAGTTCTTC. Protein: CASSLATGGGSYNEQFF.

This chain joins TRBV5-6 and TRBJ1-1; TRBD1 agrees at 8 bases. Germline V gene sequence: CDR1 SGHDT, CDR2 YYEEEE. The CDR3 has 15 residues. V lost 4 bases and J lost 1; bases outside the gene matches: 6. The CDR3 here is CASSRTGTGNTEAFF. Here the CDR3 DNA reads TGTGCCAGCAGCCGGACCGGGACAGGGAACACTGAAGCTTTCTTT.

The V call is TRBV23-1, the J call TRBJ1-3, with no clear D. TRBV23-1 is noted as an ORF with a role that remains uncertain. The CDR3 consists of 17 residues. Trimming shortened V by 0 bases and J by 0 bases, and 12 bases separated the two germline ends. DNA of the CDR3: TGCGCCAGCAGTCAATCGATTGGGGAGGGCTCTGGAAACACCATATATTTT. It codes for CASSQSIGEGSGNTIYF.

The chain is built from TRBV10-3 and TRBJ2-1; a weak D match, TRBD2 (6 bases). From germline, CDR1 is ENHRY and CDR2 SYGVKD. Trimming shortened V by 2 bases and J by 14 bases, and 16 bases separated the two germline ends. CDR3 length: 13 residues. CDR3 sequence: CAISERQGGLKFF. In DNA, the CDR3 is TGTGCCATCAGTGAGAGGCAGGGAGGTTTGAAGTTCTTC.

On this clone itself: The junction departs from the called germline gene at one end, perhaps through a read error. The same CDR3 arises from other DNA sequences in this sample as well. The rearrangement uses TRBV6-5 and TRBJ2-1; 8 bases fit TRBD2. This CDR3 region has 16 residues. In germline, CDR1 is MNHEY, CDR2 SVGAGI. CDR3 nucleotides: TGTGCTAGCAGTTCCCCCAGCGGGAGAAGCTCCAATGAGCAGTTCTTC. It encodes CASSSPSGRSSNEQFF.

The genes are TRBV7-2 and TRBJ2-5, with 7 bases that match TRBD1. V shed 3 bases and J 2 bases; nucleotides not matched to a gene: 6. The CDR3 length is 15 residues. Per the germline V gene, CDR1 is SGHTA and CDR2 is FQGNSA. The CDR3 region has the DNA TGTGCCAGCAGCTTTTCCGGGACAGCACAAGAGACCCAGTACTTC. Amino acid sequence: CASSFSGTAQETQYF.

The chain carries TRBV28 and TRBJ1-1, with D perhaps matching TRBD1 (6 bases). The CDR3 length is 13 residues. CDR1 is MDHEN and CDR2 is SYDVKM in the germline V gene. Between the trimmed V and J ends, which lost 2 bases and 10 bases, there was a span of 14 bases. The CDR3 DNA reads as TGTGCCAGCAGTTTAAACAGGGAAGTTTTAGCTTTCTTT. It codes for CASSLNREVLAFF. The whole variable domain, remainder taken from reference TRBV28 and TRBJ1-1, is DVKVTQSSRYLVKRTGEKVFLECVQDMDHENMFWYRQDPGLGLRLIYFSYDVKMKEKGDIPEGYSVSREKKERFSLILESASTNQTSMYLCASSLNREVLAFFGQGTRLTVV.

V gene TRBV7-3 combines with J gene TRBJ1-2; D may be TRBD1 (5 bases). The CDR3 consists of 13 residues. Per the germline V gene, CDR1 is SGHTA and CDR2 is FQGTGA. V was trimmed by 8 bases and J by 6 bases, leaving 16 bases between them. CDR3 loop: CASDTGLGDGYTF. CDR3 coding DNA: TGTGCCAGCGACACGGGACTGGGTGATGGCTACACCTTC.

As to this clone: Mismatch with germline at one junction end may stem from a read error. The chain combines TRBV7-2 with TRBJ2-5; TRBD1 agrees at 9 bases. The germline gives CDR1 SGHTA, CDR2 FQGNSA. This CDR3 spans 15 amino acids. This chain's CDR3 is CASSLVDRGEEIQYF. CDR3 DNA: TGTGCCAGCAGCTTAGTAGACAGGGGGGAAGAGATCCAGTACTTC.

V and J are TRBV4-1 and TRBJ2-7, with D maybe TRBD1 (6 bases). CDR1 and CDR2 from the germline V gene are MGHRA and YSYEKL. CDR3 length: 16 amino acids. The V end lost 5 bases, the J end lost 0 bases, and 17 bases lay between the germline ends. The chain's CDR3 is CASSTTGIGGSYEQYF. CDR3 in DNA: TGCGCCAGCAGCACCACAGGGATCGGAGGCTCCTACGAGCAGTACTTC.

CDR3 in DNA: TGTGCCAGCAGCTCGACAGGGCACACTGAAGCTTTCTTT. As protein: CASSSTGHTEAFF. V and J are TRBV11-2 and TRBJ1-1; 7 bases match TRBD1. This CDR3 region has 13 residues. After removal of 4 bases from V and 3 bases from J, the junction contained 2 bases not matched to a gene. Germline CDR1 and CDR2: SGHAT and FQNNGV.

The chain links TRBV2 to TRBJ2-3; TRBD2 agrees at 9 bases. Germline V gives CDR1 SNHLY, CDR2 FYNNEI. CDR3 length: 15 amino acids. The V segment lost 6 bases and the J segment 3 bases; nucleotides outside the gene matches: 7. This CDR3 reads CASRRGSGSTDTQYF. CDR3 in DNA: TGTGCCAGCAGGAGGGGTAGCGGGAGTACAGATACGCAGTATTTT. Drawing the rest from reference TRBV2 and TRBJ2-3, the complete variable domain is EPEVTQTPSHQVTQMGQEVILRCVPISNHLYFYWYRQILGQKVEFLVSFYNNEISEKSEIFDDQFSVERPDGSNFTLKIRSTKLEDSAMYFCASRRGSGSTDTQYFGPGTRLTVL.

This CDR3 reads CASSMVAPYVNEQFF. The CDR3 DNA sequence: TGTGCCAGTAGTATGGTGGCCCCTTATGTCAATGAGCAGTTCTTC. This chain joins TRBV19 and TRBJ2-1; D not certain. V lost 3 bases to trimming and J lost 6 bases, with 15 bases between them. The germline gives CDR1 LNHDA, CDR2 SQIVND (reference sequence). The CDR3 consists of 15 residues.